This T cell receptor (beta chain) was sequenced for a study of human T cells and chemical hapten exposure. Whole-study context: On the upper back, patch tests were applied with 0.01% DPC and read at 6 days. Findings of the study overall: Since the donors had alopecia, their immune response may not be the same as that of healthy people. PT1 expanded TCR numbers rose with patch test score.

Regarding time point: pre-sensitization, week 0. Described treatment: therapeutic diphenylcyclopropenone sensitization with weekly scalp DPC. The library gave individual cDNA molecules unique molecular identifiers. TCRdb re-derived calls from the RACE reads in MiXCR, one entry per CDR3 protein. This table holds some 300,000 distinct CDR3 sequences, 5.5% found once. Trimming pared 4 bases from V and 0 bases from J, leaving 13 bases between. Germline loops: CDR1 SGHRS, CDR2 YFSETQ. The CDR3 is 16 amino acids. Worth noting for this clonotype: As yet, its antigen is unknown.

This TCR was recovered from a woman aged 18-29 years with alopecia areata. Some clones in this sample may be carry-over from other donors' samples. Specimen: whole blood, collected in connection with sensitization to the hapten diphenylcyclopropenone (DPC). The chain is built from TRBV5-1 and TRBJ1-4; D not resolved. CDR3 coding DNA: TGCGCCAGCAGCCCTTGGCCCAGGTCAACTAATGAAAAACTGTTTTTT. Its protein is CASSPWPRSTNEKLFF.